This paragraph covers one T cell receptor beta chain sequence. Authors' processing steps: Amplifying reference gene primers gave estimates of nucleated cell counts. TCRdb keeps only in-frame clones here, not all; method: immunoSEQ multiplex PCR. Clone size and V and J calls were adopted from that table, with D and trimming inferred from the DNA. The sample lists 53,000 or so clones, 76% occurring once. The sample comes from a study of blood T cell repertoires in COVID-19. The sample was peripheral blood. The source is a man aged 50-59 years with active or convalescent COVID-19.

CDR3 sequence: CASSPQAGGSEKLFF. CDR3 bases: TGTGCCAGTAGTCCCCAGGCTGGTGGTAGTGAAAAACTGTTTTTT. This chain uses TRBV19 with TRBJ1-4; D is unclear. The V end was cut by 5 bases, the J end by 7 bases, with 17 bases between. The CDR3 spans 15 residues. CDR1 is LNHDA and CDR2 is SQIVND in the germline V gene (reference sequence).